A single sample is the source of the 7 T cell receptor beta chains below, sequenced in a study of cytomegalovirus exposure and HLA in healthy donors. PCR was performed using 60 Vbeta and 13 Jbeta primers. This table comes from immunoSEQ multiplex PCR, and its TCRdb copy is limited to in-frame clones, with some not included. Of just over 150,000 clones in the sample, approximately 80% were seen once. Sample: PBMCs. Receptors were obtained from a male donor in good health and CMV-seropositive.

The rearrangement links TRBV28 to TRBJ1-5; 7 nucleotides agree with TRBD1. The CDR3 covers 16 residues. Germline loops: CDR1 MDHEN, CDR2 SYDVKM. J lost 6 bases, V lost 5 bases, and 13 bases had no gene match. In nucleotides, the CDR3 is TGTGCCAGCAGTGAGAAATACAGGGGTTCAGGTCAGCCCCAGCATTTT. Its protein is CASSEKYRGSGQPQHF.

This clone is a singleton in its sample. V usage is TRBV28 and J usage is TRBJ2-7, with 8 bases identical to TRBD2. Trimming took 8 bases from V and 3 from J; bases not matched to a gene: 3. In germline, CDR1 is MDHEN, CDR2 SYDVKM. The CDR3 sequence is 12 residues long. CDR3 bases: TGTGCCAGCGAGGGACTAGTCTACGAGCAGTACTTC. Protein product: CASEGLVYEQYF. Complete variable domain (other parts from reference TRBV28 and TRBJ2-7): DVKVTQSSRYLVKRTGEKVFLECVQDMDHENMFWYRQDPGLGLRLIYFSYDVKMKEKGDIPEGYSVSREKKERFSLILESASTNQTSMYLCASEGLVYEQYFGPGTRLTVT.

DNA of the CDR3: TGTGCCAGTAGTGGTACAGGGGCCTATGGCTACACCTTC. It yields the protein CASSGTGAYGYTF. V usage is TRBV19 and J usage is TRBJ1-2; 7 bases line up with TRBD1. The J segment lost 4 bases and the V segment lost 5 bases, leaving 4 bases of the junction unmatched. The CDR3 loop spans 13 amino acids. Germline CDR1 reads LNHDA; CDR2 reads SQIVND (reference sequence).

This clone was detected a few times. J is TRBJ1-5 and V is TRBV6-1, with 8 bases fitting TRBD1. Germline-derived CDR1 and CDR2 are MNHNS and SASEGT. The CDR3 runs 15 residues. J gave up 0 bases and V 3 bases, and 1 base lay outside the gene matches. The CDR3 nucleotides read TGTGCCAGCAGTGACGGACAGGGTAGCAATCAGCCCCAGCATTTT. This translates into CASSDGQGSNQPQHF.

This clone was seen a single time. This chain connects TRBV11-2 to TRBJ1-1; 8 bases match TRBD1. The CDR3 is 15 residues long. The V segment lost 5 bases and the J segment 5 bases; nucleotides outside the gene matches: 10. Germline V CDR1 and CDR2: SGHAT, FQNNGV. CDR3 region: CASSVHRGKETEAFF. DNA of the CDR3: TGTGCCAGCAGCGTACACAGGGGGAAGGAGACTGAAGCTTTCTTT.

V gene TRBV6-6 combines with J gene TRBJ2-7; D unresolved. Per the germline V gene, CDR1 is MNHNY and CDR2 is SVGAGI (reference sequence). The CDR3 has 16 amino acids. Trimming stripped 2 bases from V and 2 bases from J, with 16 bases between. The CDR3 sequence is CASSYGTPTTTYEQYF. DNA of the CDR3: TGTGCCAGCAGTTACGGAACCCCGACGACAACCTACGAGCAGTACTTC.

The chain has TRBV19 and TRBJ2-2; TRBD2 is a possible D gene (5 bases). With 7 bases removed from V and 0 bases from J, the gap between germline ends came to 27 bases. Germline lookup yields CDR1 LNHDA and CDR2 SQIVND (reference sequence). CDR3 length: 20 amino acids. CDR3 protein: CASNPTSEGDLFPNTGELFF. DNA of the CDR3: TGTGCCAGTAACCCTACTAGTGAGGGAGACCTATTTCCGAACACCGGGGAGCTGTTTTTT.